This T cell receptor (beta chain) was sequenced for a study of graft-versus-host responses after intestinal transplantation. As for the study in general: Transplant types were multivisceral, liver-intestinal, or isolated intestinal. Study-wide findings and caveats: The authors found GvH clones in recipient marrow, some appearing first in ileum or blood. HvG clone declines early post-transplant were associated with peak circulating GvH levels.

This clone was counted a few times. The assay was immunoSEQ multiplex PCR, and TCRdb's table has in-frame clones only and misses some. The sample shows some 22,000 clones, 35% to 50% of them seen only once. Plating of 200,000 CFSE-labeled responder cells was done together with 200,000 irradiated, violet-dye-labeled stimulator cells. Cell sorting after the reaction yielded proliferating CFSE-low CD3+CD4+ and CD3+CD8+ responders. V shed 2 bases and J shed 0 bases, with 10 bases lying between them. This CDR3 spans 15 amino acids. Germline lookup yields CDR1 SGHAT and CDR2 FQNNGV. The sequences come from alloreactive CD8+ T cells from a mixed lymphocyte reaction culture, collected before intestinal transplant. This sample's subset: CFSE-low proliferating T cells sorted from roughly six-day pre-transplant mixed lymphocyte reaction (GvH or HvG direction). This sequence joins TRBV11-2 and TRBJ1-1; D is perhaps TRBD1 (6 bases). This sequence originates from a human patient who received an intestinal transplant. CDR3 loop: CASSLQGPLNTEAFF. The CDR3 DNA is TGTGCCAGCAGCTTACAGGGGCCTCTGAACACTGAAGCTTTCTTT.